This TCR beta chain is drawn from a study of graft-versus-host responses after intestinal transplantation. Study-wide background: Multivisceral, liver-intestinal, or isolated intestinal grafts went to recipients. Every transplant recipient was induced with anti-thymocyte globulin, then maintained on tacrolimus and steroids for two to three years.

General study results and limits: Recipient marrow showed GvH clones, some seen first in ileum or blood.

The CDR3 has 15 residues. V was clipped by 3 bases and J by 6 bases, with 17 bases between them. The germline CDR1 and CDR2 sequences are KGHSH and LQKENI. The repertoire was sequenced with immunoSEQ multiplex PCR; TCRdb's copy has only in-frame clones and lacks some. The sample shows approximately 68,000 clones, 90% of them seen only once. This clone has more than one count but fewer than ten. The antigen remains unidentified. This chain links TRBV18 with TRBJ1-2; TRBD1 is a possible D gene (6 bases). The sequence derives from a human donor who was the organ donor for an intestinal transplant. The sample in question was unstimulated CD8+ T cells sorted from spleen or lymph node cells, obtained before transplant. The CDR3 sequence is CASSPPRGRGNGYTF. The CDR3 DNA reads TGTGCCAGCTCACCTCCCCGGGGGAGGGGGAATGGCTACACCTTC.